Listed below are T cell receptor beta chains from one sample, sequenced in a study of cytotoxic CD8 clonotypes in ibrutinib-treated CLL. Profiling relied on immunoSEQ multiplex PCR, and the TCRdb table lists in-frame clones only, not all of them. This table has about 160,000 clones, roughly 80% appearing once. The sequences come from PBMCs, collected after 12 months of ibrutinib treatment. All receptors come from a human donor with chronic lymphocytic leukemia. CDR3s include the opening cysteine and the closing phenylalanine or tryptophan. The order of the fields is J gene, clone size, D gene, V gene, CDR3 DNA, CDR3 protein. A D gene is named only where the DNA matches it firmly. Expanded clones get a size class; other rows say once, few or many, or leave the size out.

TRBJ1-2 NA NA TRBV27 TGTGCCAGCAGTTTAAAAGACGACTATGGCTACACCTTC CASSLKDDYGYTF
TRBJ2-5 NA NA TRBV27 TGTGCCAGCAGTTTAGGCCCCTCCCGGACCCAGTACTTC CASSLGPSRTQYF
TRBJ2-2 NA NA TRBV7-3 TGTGCCAGCAGTTTCCAATTCAATAATGGGGAGCTGTTTTTT CASSFQFNNGELFF
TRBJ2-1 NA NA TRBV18 TGTGCCAGCTCGCGAATCGACAGGACCCCCTACAATGAGCAGTTCTTC CASSRIDRTPYNEQFF
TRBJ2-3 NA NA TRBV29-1 TGCAGCGTAGCACCGGGACCTAGCACAGATACGCAGTATTTT CSVAPGPSTDTQYF
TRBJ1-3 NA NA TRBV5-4 TGTGCCAGCAGCCCTGACAGCTCTGGAAACACCATATATTTT CASSPDSSGNTIYF
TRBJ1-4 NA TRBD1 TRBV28 TGTGCCAGCACCCCCATGGGTCCCAGGGACAGTGAAAAACTGTTTTTT CASTPMGPRDSEKLFF
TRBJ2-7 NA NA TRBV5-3 TGTGCCAGCAGCTTGGAAAGCTCCTACGAGCAGTACTTC CASSLESSYEQYF
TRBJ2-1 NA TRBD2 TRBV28 TGTGCCAGCAGTAGCGGGATCTGGGAGCAGTTCTTC CASSSGIWEQFF
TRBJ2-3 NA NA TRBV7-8 TGTGCCAGCAGCTTAGTGGGGGGGGCCGGTACGCAGTATTTT CASSLVGGAGTQYF
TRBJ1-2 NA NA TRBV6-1 TGTGCCAGCATCGTAACAGGGAAGAACTATGGCTACACCTTC CASIVTGKNYGYTF
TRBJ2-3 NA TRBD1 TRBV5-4 TGTGCCAGCAGCACCCAAACCCGGCCAGGGGGCATAGATACGCAGTATTTT CASSTQTRPGGIDTQYF
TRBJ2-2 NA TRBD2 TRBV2 TGTGCCAGCAGCGCAAGTAGCGGGGGTTTTACCGGGGAGCTGTTTTTT CASSASSGGFTGELFF
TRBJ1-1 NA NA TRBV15 TGTGCCACCAGCAGAGACAGGGGAACTGAAGCTTTCTTT CATSRDRGTEAFF
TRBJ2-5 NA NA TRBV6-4 TGTGCCAGCAGTGACTCGTTTGGGGACGCTCTAGGAGAGACCCAGTACTTC CASSDSFGDALGETQYF
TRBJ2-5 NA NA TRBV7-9 TGTGCCAGCAGCTTAGCTGGGATTTCATACCAAGAGACCCAGTACTTC CASSLAGISYQETQYF
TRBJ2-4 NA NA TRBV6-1 TGTGCCAGCAGTGAAGGGGGCAGAATGGCCAAAAACATTCAGTACTTC CASSEGGRMAKNIQYF
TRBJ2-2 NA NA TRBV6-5 TGTGCCAGCACCCGCAATCCCAACACCGGGGAGCTGTTTTTT CASTRNPNTGELFF
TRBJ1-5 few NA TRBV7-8 TGTGCCAGCAGAATAGGGAGTGACGGCAATCAGCCCCAGCATTTT CASRIGSDGNQPQHF
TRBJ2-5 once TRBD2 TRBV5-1 TGCGCCAGCATGAGCGGGGCTTCCAGGGAGACCCAGTACTTC CASMSGASRETQYF
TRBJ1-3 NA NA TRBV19 TGTGCCAGTAGTCAGGGGAGCTCTGGAAACACCATATATTTT CASSQGSSGNTIYF
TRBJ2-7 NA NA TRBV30 TGTGCCTGGACTATATCAGGGTACGAGCAGTACTTC CAWTISGYEQYF
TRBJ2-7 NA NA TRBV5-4 TGTGCCAGCAGCGCCAGCCATAGCCCCGAGCAGTACTTC CASSASHSPEQYF
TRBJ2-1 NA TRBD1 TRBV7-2 TGTGCCAGCAGCCTGGGGACAGGGCCCTACAATGAGCAGTTCTTC CASSLGTGPYNEQFF
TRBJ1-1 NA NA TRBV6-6 TGTGCCAGCAGTTACGTAAGGGTTGGCACTGAAGCTTTCTTT CASSYVRVGTEAFF
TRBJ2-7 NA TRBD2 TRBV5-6 TGTGCCAGCAGCCGCACGACTAGCGGGAGGTCCTACGAGCAGTACTTC CASSRTTSGRSYEQYF
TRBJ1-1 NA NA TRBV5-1 TGCGCCAGCAGCTTCGGGCAGGGAAACTGGGACACTGAAGCTTTCTTT CASSFGQGNWDTEAFF
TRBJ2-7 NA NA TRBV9 TGTGCCAGCAGCGTAGATGGACAAAGGTACGAGCAGTACTTC CASSVDGQRYEQYF
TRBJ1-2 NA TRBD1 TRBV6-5 TGTGCCAGCAGTTACTCGGGACAGGGGACGGACTATGGCTACACCTTC CASSYSGQGTDYGYTF
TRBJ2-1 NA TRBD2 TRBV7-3 TGTGCCAGCAGCTTAAAACCTGGGGTCCGGGGTGGCGGGAGCTCCTACAATGAGCAGTTCTTC CASSLKPGVRGGGSSYNEQFF
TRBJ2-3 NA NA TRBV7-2 TGTGCCAGCAGCCCCGTTTACGGTGCCGATACGCAGTATTTT CASSPVYGADTQYF
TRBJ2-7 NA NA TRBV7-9 TGTGCCAGCAGCTTAGAGGGAACCGAGCAGTACTTC CASSLEGTEQYF
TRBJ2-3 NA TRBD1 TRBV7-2 TGTGCCAGCAGCTTAGTGACAGGGAGCCCCACAGATACGCAGTATTTT CASSLVTGSPTDTQYF
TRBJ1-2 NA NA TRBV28 TGTGCCAGCAGTTATGGGGGGGAGGTCCATGGCTACACCTTC CASSYGGEVHGYTF
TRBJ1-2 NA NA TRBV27 TGTGCCAGCAGTGCCGGGGGGGTGAACTATGGCTACACCTTC CASSAGGVNYGYTF
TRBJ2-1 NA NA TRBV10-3 TGTGCCACCGTTGGACAGTATTCCTACAATGAGCAGTTCTTC CATVGQYSYNEQFF
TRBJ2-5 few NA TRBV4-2 TGTGCCAGCAGCCAAGATGGGACCAAGCCCGAAGAGACCCAGTACTTC CASSQDGTKPEETQYF
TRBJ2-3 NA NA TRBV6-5 TGTGCCAGCAATCGGGACACGAGCACAGATACGCAGTATTTT CASNRDTSTDTQYF
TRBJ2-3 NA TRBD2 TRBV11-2 TGTGCCAGCAGCTTGACTAGCCCTACGCAGTATTTT CASSLTSPTQYF